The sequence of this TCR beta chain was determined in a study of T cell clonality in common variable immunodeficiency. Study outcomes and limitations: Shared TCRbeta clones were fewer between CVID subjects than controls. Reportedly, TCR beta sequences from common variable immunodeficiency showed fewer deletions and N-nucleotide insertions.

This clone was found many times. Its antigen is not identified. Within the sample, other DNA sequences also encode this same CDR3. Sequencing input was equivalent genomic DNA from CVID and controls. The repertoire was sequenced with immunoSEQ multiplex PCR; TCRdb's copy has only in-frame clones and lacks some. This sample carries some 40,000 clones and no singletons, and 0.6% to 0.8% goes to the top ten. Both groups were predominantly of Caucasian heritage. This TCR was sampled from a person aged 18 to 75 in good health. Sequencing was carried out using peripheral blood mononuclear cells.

The CDR3 sequence: CASSEDRNSNQPQHF. The part of the CDR3 DNA that was read is TGTGCCAGTAGTGAAGACAGAAATAGCAATCAGCCC. V usage is TRBV19 and J usage is TRBJ1-5; weak D call: TRBD1 (5 bases). The CDR3 end falls 3 residues outside the read, so it is completed with the germline J gene. V gave up 5 bases and J gave up 0 bases, with 11 bases separating them. The CDR3 is made up of 15 amino acids. Germline CDR1 and CDR2: LNHDA and SQIVND (reference sequence).